What follows is one T cell receptor (beta chain) and its context. The data originate from a study of cytotoxic CD8 clonotypes in ibrutinib-treated CLL. Data came from immunoSEQ multiplex PCR; TCRdb stores just in-frame clones and leaves some out. The sample shows about 30,000 clones, around 60% of them seen only once. Trimming took 8 bases from V and 6 from J, leaving 7 bases between them. The length of the CDR3 is 9 residues. Germline V gene lookup returns CDR1 DFQATT and CDR2 SNEGSKA (reference sequence). The sequences come from PBMCs, collected before ibrutinib treatment. The V gene is TRBV20-1, the J gene TRBJ1-2; D gene uncertain. The TCR sequence derives from a human donor with chronic lymphocytic leukemia. The CDR3 spells CSPAHGYTF. The CDR3 DNA reads as TGCAGTCCTGCTCATGGCTACACCTTC.